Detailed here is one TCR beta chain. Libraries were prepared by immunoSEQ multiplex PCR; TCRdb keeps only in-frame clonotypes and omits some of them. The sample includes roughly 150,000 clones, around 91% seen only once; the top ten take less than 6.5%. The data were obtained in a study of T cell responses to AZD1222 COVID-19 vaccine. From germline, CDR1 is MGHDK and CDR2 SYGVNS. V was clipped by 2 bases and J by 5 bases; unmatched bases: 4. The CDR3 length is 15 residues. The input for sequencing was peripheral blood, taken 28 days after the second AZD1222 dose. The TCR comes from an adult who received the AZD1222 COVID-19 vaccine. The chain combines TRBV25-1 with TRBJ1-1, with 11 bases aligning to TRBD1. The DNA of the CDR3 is TGTGCCAGCAGTGAAGCCGGGACAGGGGGAACTGAAGCTTTCTTT. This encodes CASSEAGTGGTEAFF.